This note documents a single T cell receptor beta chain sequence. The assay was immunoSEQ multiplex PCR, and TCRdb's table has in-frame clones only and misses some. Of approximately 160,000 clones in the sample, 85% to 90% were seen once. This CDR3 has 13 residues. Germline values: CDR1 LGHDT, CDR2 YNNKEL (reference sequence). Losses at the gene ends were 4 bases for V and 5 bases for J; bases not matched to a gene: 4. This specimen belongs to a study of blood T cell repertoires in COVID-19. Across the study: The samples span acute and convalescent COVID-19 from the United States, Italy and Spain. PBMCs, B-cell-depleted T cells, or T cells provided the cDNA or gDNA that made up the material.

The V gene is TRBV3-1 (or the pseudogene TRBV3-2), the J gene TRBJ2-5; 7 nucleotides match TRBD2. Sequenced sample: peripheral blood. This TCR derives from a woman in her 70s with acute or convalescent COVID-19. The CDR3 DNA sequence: TGTGCCAGCAGCCCCCTGGGAGGGGAGACCCAGTACTTC. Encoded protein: CASSPLGGETQYF.